The 20 T cell receptor beta chains below all came from one sample that was sequenced in a study of blood T cell repertoires in COVID-19. Sequencing used immunoSEQ multiplex PCR; TCRdb keeps in-frame clones, though not all of them. In the table there are approximately 440,000 clones, 88% of which are singletons. The sequencing input was peripheral blood. These receptors originate from a woman between 50 and 59 years old with COVID-19, enrolled during active disease.

The CDR3 nucleotides are TGTGCCTGGAGGGAGACTAGCGGCGTTAGAGAGCACAATGAGCAGTTCTTC. This gives the protein CAWRETSGVREHNEQFF. The chain is built from TRBV30 and TRBJ2-1; TRBD2 matches at 9 bases. Germline CDR1 GTSNPN, CDR2 SVGIG (reference sequence). The CDR3 sequence is 17 residues long. V lost 3 bases and J lost 5; bases outside the gene matches: 14.

This chain uses TRBV19 with TRBJ1-1; the match to TRBD1 covers 7 bases. CDR1 is LNHDA and CDR2 is SQIVND in the germline V gene (reference sequence). The V segment lost 9 bases and the J segment 0 bases; nucleotides outside the gene matches: 7. This CDR3 is built from 14 residues. Written as DNA, the CDR3 is TGTGCCAGCGGGACAGATGAAGTGAACACTGAAGCTTTCTTT. This gives the protein CASGTDEVNTEAFF.

This chain links TRBV10-3 with TRBJ1-5; 9 bases map to TRBD1. Germline V gene lookup returns CDR1 ENHRY and CDR2 SYGVKD. The CDR3 sequence is 13 residues long. The V gene end was trimmed by 6 bases and the J gene end by 4 bases; junction bases not matched to a gene: 1. The CDR3 DNA reads as TGTGCCATCAGCGGGACAGGGAATCAGCCCCAGCATTTT. It translates to CAISGTGNQPQHF.

The rearrangement joins TRBV6-5 to TRBJ1-2; weak D call: TRBD1 (5 bases). The germline gives CDR1 MNHEY, CDR2 SVGAGI. The CDR3 sequence is 13 residues long. V was clipped by 6 bases and J by 7 bases, with 15 bases between them. The CDR3 nucleotides are TGTGCCAGCAGGCCAGGGTTGCAGTTTGGCTACACCTTC. As protein: CASRPGLQFGYTF.

V usage is TRBV19 and J usage is TRBJ2-3; D is uncertain. This CDR3 is 14 amino acids long. The germline V gene has CDR1 LNHDA and CDR2 SQIVND (reference sequence). Trimming shortened V by 3 bases and J by 6 bases, and 13 bases separated the two germline ends. CDR3 region: CASSISEKVDTQYF. The CDR3 DNA sequence: TGTGCCAGTAGTATTTCCGAGAAAGTGGATACGCAGTATTTT.

The V call is TRBV19, the J call TRBJ1-4, with D perhaps TRBD1 (5 bases). V was clipped by 6 bases and J by 5 bases, with 10 bases between them. Germline CDR1 LNHDA, CDR2 SQIVND (reference sequence). There are 13 residues in the CDR3. CDR3 sequence reads: CASREGPNEKLFF. The CDR3 coding sequence is TGTGCCAGTAGGGAGGGGCCAAATGAAAAACTGTTTTTT.

The chain couples TRBV24-1 to TRBJ2-2, with TRBD1 matching over 8 bases. Losses at the gene ends were 2 bases for V and 2 bases for J; bases not matched to a gene: 6. The length of the CDR3 is 17 residues. Per germline, CDR1 KGHDR and CDR2 SFDVKD. CDR3 nucleotides: TGTGCCACCAGTGATTCTACGGGACAGGTCAACACCGGGGAGCTGTTTTTT. Translated, it gives CATSDSTGQVNTGELFF.

This chain joins TRBV5-1 and TRBJ1-1; 10 bases fit TRBD1. CDR3 length: 17 amino acids. The germline V gene has CDR1 SGHRS and CDR2 YFSETQ. With V trimmed by 0 bases and J by 0 bases, 5 bases remained unmatched. The CDR3 loop reads CASSLGTGTGVNTEAFF. CDR3 bases: TGCGCCAGCAGCTTGGGGACCGGGACAGGGGTGAACACTGAAGCTTTCTTT.

V and J are TRBV20-1 and TRBJ1-4; the D is unclear. V was cut by 3 bases and J by 0 bases, with 11 bases left in between. CDR1 DFQATT and CDR2 SNEGSKA come from the germline V gene (reference sequence). This CDR3 is built from 15 residues. The CDR3 DNA follows: TGCAGTGCTAGTCCAGGATTTGCAACTAATGAAAAACTGTTTTTT. It encodes CSASPGFATNEKLFF.

V and J are TRBV10-3 and TRBJ1-1, with D perhaps matching TRBD1 (5 bases). The CDR3 contains 13 residues. CDR1 ENHRY and CDR2 SYGVKD come from the germline V gene. Deletions cut 7 bases from V and 0 bases from J, with 9 bases between. CDR3: CAITEGLNTEAFF. CDR3 sequence (DNA): TGTGCCATCACGGAGGGGTTGAACACTGAAGCTTTCTTT.

The chain has TRBV5-1 and TRBJ1-6, with D unclear. The CDR3 length is 13 residues. Trimming took off 2 bases at V and 7 bases at J, with 7 bases between the two ends. Per germline, CDR1 SGHRS and CDR2 YFSETQ. Here the CDR3 reads CASSFNENSPLHF. The CDR3 DNA reads as TGCGCCAGCAGCTTCAACGAGAATTCACCCCTCCACTTT. Full variable domain (missing parts from reference TRBV5-1 and TRBJ1-6): KAGVTQTPRYLIKTRGQQVTLSCSPISGHRSVSWYQQTPGQGLQFLFEYFSETQRNKGNFPGRFSGRQFSNSRSEMNVSTLELGDSALYLCASSFNENSPLHFGNGTRLTVT.

This chain uses TRBV4-1 with TRBJ1-2; D may be TRBD1 (6 bases). Germline lookup yields CDR1 MGHRA and CDR2 YSYEKL. Trimming cost V 1 base and J 0 bases, with 15 bases left between them. The CDR3 totals 17 residues. CDR3 nucleotide sequence: TGCGCCAGCAGCCAAGTAATTAGGGACACCTCTAACTATGGCTACACCTTC. It encodes CASSQVIRDTSNYGYTF.

This rearrangement joins TRBV6-5 to TRBJ1-2; TRBD1 might be the D (6 bases). The V end lost 6 bases, the J end lost 2 bases, and 16 bases lay between the germline ends. CDR3 size: 15 residues. Germline lookup yields CDR1 MNHEY and CDR2 SVGAGI. CDR3 residues: CASRRAGATNYGYTF. CDR3 sequence (DNA): TGTGCCAGCAGGCGCGCAGGGGCCACCAACTATGGCTACACCTTC.

This rearrangement joins TRBV5-1 to TRBJ2-2, with TRBD1 matching over 9 bases. Germline lookup yields CDR1 SGHRS and CDR2 YFSETQ. J lost 5 bases, V lost 6 bases, and 11 bases had no gene match. This CDR3 region has 16 residues. Here the CDR3 DNA reads TGCGCCAGCACGCCTACAGGGGGCCGAGGAACCGGGGAGCTGTTTTTT. It specifies CASTPTGGRGTGELFF. Full variable domain (missing parts from reference TRBV5-1 and TRBJ2-2): KAGVTQTPRYLIKTRGQQVTLSCSPISGHRSVSWYQQTPGQGLQFLFEYFSETQRNKGNFPGRFSGRQFSNSRSEMNVSTLELGDSALYLCASTPTGGRGTGELFFGEGSRLTVL.

The rearrangement uses TRBV19 and TRBJ1-1; D not certain. Trimming shortened V by 11 bases and J by 0 bases, and 19 bases separated the two germline ends. Germline V gene lookup returns CDR1 LNHDA and CDR2 SQIVND (reference sequence). The CDR3 sequence is 15 residues long. CDR3 in amino acids: CACKGWNDMNTEAFF. The CDR3 DNA follows: TGTGCCTGCAAAGGCTGGAACGACATGAACACTGAAGCTTTCTTT.

This chain joins TRBV28 and TRBJ1-3; 7 positions agree with TRBD1. The germline V gene has CDR1 MDHEN and CDR2 SYDVKM. CDR3 size: 15 residues. V was clipped by 4 bases and J by 0 bases; unmatched bases: 3. The CDR3 nucleotides are TGTGCCAGCAGTTGGACAGGAAGCTCTGGAAACACCATATATTTT. It codes for CASSWTGSSGNTIYF.

J is TRBJ2-1 and V is TRBV10-1; 7 bases line up with TRBD2. The CDR3 sequence is 15 residues long. The germline V gene encodes CDR1 WNHNN and CDR2 SYGVQD (reference sequence). V trimming: 4 bases; J trimming: 2 bases; junction bases outside the gene matches: 5. The CDR3 region has the DNA TGCGCCAGCAGTGGGGGACTAACTGCCTACAATGAGCAGTTCTTC. This gives the protein CASSGGLTAYNEQFF.

The V call is TRBV5-1, the J call TRBJ1-1; no firm D call. The germline V gene encodes CDR1 SGHRS and CDR2 YFSETQ. The CDR3 length is 18 residues. Trimming took off 2 bases at V and 3 bases at J, with 23 bases between the two ends. The CDR3 region is CASSFGRDVNAADTEAFF. In DNA, the CDR3 is TGCGCCAGCAGCTTCGGCCGGGATGTTAATGCGGCGGACACTGAAGCTTTCTTT.

In its sample, this clone was seen a few times. This chain connects TRBV27 to TRBJ1-1; 9 nucleotides match TRBD1. V trimming: 2 bases; J trimming: 5 bases; junction bases outside the gene matches: 0. CDR3 length: 13 amino acids. Germline V CDR1 and CDR2: MNHEY, SMNVEV (reference sequence). Here the CDR3 reads CASSLGTGTEAFF. The CDR3 coding sequence is TGTGCCAGCAGTTTAGGGACAGGGACTGAAGCTTTCTTT.

The chain is built from TRBV7-6 and TRBJ1-3; D is perhaps TRBD1 (5 bases). The germline V gene encodes CDR1 SGHVS and CDR2 FNYEAQ. This CDR3 has 16 amino acids. With 5 bases removed from V and 0 bases from J, the gap between germline ends came to 14 bases. The CDR3 is CASSPVAGRSGNTIYF. The CDR3 DNA follows: TGTGCCAGCAGCCCGGTGGCAGGGCGCTCTGGAAACACCATATATTTT.